The present entry profiles one TCR beta chain with its context. Its matching antigen is unknown. The entry originates in a study of shared clonotypes between healthy human individuals. CD45RA+ naive and CD45RA-negative memory subsets were separated from CD4+ cells. Only in-frame clones appear in the TCRdb table, and some are missing; sequencing was by immunoSEQ multiplex PCR. Among over a million clones listed, about four fifths were seen once. Findings of the study overall: Limited genetic and exposure-history diversity came from having few donors. Larger estimated richness was generally seen in naive subsets than in memory subsets.

There are 16 residues in the CDR3. Trimming cost V 5 bases and J 0 bases, with 17 bases left between them. CDR1 is LNHDA, CDR2 SQIVND, per germline (reference sequence). V is TRBV19 and J is TRBJ2-7, with D possibly matching TRBD1 (6 bases). Sequenced material: memory CD4+ T cells from PBMCs. Subset in this sample: CD45RA-negative fraction. The TCR sequence derives from a man in his late teens or twenties in good health. Some clones in this sample may be carry-over from other donors' samples. The CDR3 nucleotides are TGTGCCAGTAGTTTCTACCGGGACACGAGCTCCTACGAGCAGTACTTC. Translation gives CASSFYRDTSSYEQYF.